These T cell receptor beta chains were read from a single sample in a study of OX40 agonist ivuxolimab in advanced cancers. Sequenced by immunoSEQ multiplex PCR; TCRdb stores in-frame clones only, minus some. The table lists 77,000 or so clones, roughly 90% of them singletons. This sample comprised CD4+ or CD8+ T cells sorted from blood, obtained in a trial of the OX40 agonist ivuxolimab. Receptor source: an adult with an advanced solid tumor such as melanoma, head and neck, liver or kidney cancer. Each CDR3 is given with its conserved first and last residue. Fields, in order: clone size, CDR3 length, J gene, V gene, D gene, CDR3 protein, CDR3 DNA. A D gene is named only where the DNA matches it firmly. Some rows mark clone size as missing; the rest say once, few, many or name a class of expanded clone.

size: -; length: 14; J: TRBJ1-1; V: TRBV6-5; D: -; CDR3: CASSYSQVDTEAFF; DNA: TGTGCCAGCAGTTACTCACAAGTAGACACTGAAGCTTTCTTT
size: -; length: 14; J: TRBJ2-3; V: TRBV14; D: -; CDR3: CASSPRYSADTQYF; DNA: TGTGCCAGCAGCCCTAGGTACAGCGCAGATACGCAGTATTTT
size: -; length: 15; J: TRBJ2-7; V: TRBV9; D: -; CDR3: CASSVDAGSSYEQYF; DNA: TGTGCCAGCAGCGTAGACGCGGGGTCTTCCTACGAGCAGTACTTC
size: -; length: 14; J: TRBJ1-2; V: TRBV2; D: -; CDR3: CASSDAAAAYGYTF; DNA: TGTGCCAGCAGTGATGCGGCGGCAGCCTATGGCTACACCTTC
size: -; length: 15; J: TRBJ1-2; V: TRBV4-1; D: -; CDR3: CASSQGQANSYGYTF; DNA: TGCGCCAGCAGCCAAGGACAGGCAAATAGCTATGGCTACACCTTC
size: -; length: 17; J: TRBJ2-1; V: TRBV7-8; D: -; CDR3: CASRPQGGASSYNEQFF; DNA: TGTGCCAGCAGGCCTCAGGGGGGGGCGAGCTCCTACAATGAGCAGTTCTTC
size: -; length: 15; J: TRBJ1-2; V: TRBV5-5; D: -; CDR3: CASSLDIWSSYGYTF; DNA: TGTGCCAGCAGCTTGGATATTTGGAGTAGCTATGGCTACACCTTC
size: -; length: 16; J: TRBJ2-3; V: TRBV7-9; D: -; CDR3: CASSPPYSSSTDTQYF; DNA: TGTGCCAGCAGCCCGCCTTACTCGAGTAGCACAGATACGCAGTATTTT
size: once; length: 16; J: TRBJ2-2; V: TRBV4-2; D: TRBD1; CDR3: CASSHNDRANTGELFF; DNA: TGTGCCAGCAGCCACAACGACAGGGCGAACACCGGGGAGCTGTTTTTT
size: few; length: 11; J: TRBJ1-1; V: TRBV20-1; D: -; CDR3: CSPDRETEAFF; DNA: TGCAGTCCAGACAGAGAAACTGAAGCTTTCTTT
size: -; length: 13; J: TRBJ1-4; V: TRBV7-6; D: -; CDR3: CASSLGGAEKLFF; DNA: TGTGCCAGCAGCTTAGGCGGGGCAGAAAAACTGTTTTTT
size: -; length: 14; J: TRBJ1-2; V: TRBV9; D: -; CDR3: CASSYSGPNYGYTF; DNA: TGTGCCAGCAGCTATAGTGGGCCTAACTATGGCTACACCTTC
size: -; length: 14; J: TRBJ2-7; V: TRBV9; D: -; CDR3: CASSVLGVGDEQYF; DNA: TGTGCCAGCAGCGTACTAGGGGTCGGGGACGAGCAGTACTTC
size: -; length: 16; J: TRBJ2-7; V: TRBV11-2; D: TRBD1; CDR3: CASSFDPDRVGYEQYF; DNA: TGTGCCAGCAGCTTCGACCCAGACAGGGTTGGCTACGAGCAGTACTTC
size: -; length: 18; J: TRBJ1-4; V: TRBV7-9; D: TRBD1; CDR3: CASSLPWGQGAANEKLFF; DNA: TGTGCCAGCAGCTTGCCATGGGGACAGGGGGCGGCTAATGAAAAACTGTTTTTT
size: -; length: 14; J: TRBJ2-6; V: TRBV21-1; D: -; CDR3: CASSNGSGANVLTF; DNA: TGTGCCAGCAGCAACGGCTCTGGGGCCAACGTCCTGACTTTC
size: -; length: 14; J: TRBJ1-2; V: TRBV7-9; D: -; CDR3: CASSLGPQVQGYTF; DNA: TGTGCCAGCAGCTTAGGTCCACAGGTTCAGGGCTACACCTTC
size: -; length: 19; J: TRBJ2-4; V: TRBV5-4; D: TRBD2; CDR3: CASSFLLAGKGLAKNIQYF; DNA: TGTGCCAGCAGCTTTCTACTAGCGGGAAAGGGACTAGCCAAAAACATTCAGTACTTC
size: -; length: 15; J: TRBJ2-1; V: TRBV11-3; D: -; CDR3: CASSLGGGSYNEQFF; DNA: TGTGCCAGCAGCTTAGGAGGGGGCTCCTACAATGAGCAGTTCTTC
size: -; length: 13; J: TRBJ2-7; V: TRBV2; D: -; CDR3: CASSFDRTYEQYF; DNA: TGTGCCAGCAGTTTTGACAGAACCTACGAGCAGTACTTC
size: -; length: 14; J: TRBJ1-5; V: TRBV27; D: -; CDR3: CASTPLGINQPQHF; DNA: TGTGCCAGCACCCCCCTCGGTATCAATCAGCCCCAGCATTTT
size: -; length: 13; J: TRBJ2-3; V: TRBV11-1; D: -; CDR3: CASSPTGTDTQYF; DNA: TGTGCCAGCAGCCCCACAGGCACAGATACGCAGTATTTT
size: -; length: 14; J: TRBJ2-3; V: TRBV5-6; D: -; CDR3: CASSLGGRPDTQYF; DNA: TGTGCCAGCAGCTTGGGGGGCCGTCCAGATACGCAGTATTTT
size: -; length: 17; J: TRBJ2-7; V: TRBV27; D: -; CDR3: CASSLSHPGLGAYEQYF; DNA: TGTGCCAGCAGTTTATCCCATCCGGGCTTAGGAGCCTACGAGCAGTACTTC
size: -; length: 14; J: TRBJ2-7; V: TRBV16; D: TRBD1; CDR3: CASSLGQDSYEQYF; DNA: TGTGCCAGCAGCCTCGGACAGGACTCCTACGAGCAGTACTTC